The next 13 T cell receptor beta chains were all read from a single sample in a study of CD4 T cell repertoires in COVID-19. Sequencing was performed with immunoSEQ multiplex PCR; in TCRdb, only in-frame clones are kept and a portion is missing. The data hold 140 to 150 clones, with around a fifth observed a single time. Recombinant SARS-CoV-2 spike or nucleoprotein, presented by autologous monocytes, stimulated the CFSE-labeled cells. This sample comprised central memory CD4+ T cells, cultured in vitro, obtained during convalescence from COVID-19. These receptor sequences come from a human donor who had COVID-19.

This clone counts as medium-sized. The CDR3 bases are TGTGCCAGCTCACCCGTTACAGGGGGCATCTCCACCTACGAGCAGTACTTC. Residues: CASSPVTGGISTYEQYF. The chain combines TRBV18 with TRBJ2-7; 9 bases align to TRBD1. The CDR3 has 17 amino acids. The V and J ends lost 3 bases and 2 bases, in that order; junction bases with no gene match: 11. The germline V gene has CDR1 KGHSH and CDR2 LQKENI. The full variable domain, completed using reference TRBV18 and TRBJ2-7, is NAGVMQNPRHLVRRRGQEARLRCSPMKGHSHVYWYRQLPEEGLKFMVYLQKENIIDESGMPKERFSAEFPKEGPSILRIQQVVRGDSAAYFCASSPVTGGISTYEQYFGPGTRLTVT.

This clone is classed as medium-sized. This same CDR3 is encoded by further DNA sequences in the sample. The CDR3 nucleotides are TGTGCCAGCAGTGAGGAGGGTACGACTGAAGCTTTCTTT. It yields the protein CASSEEGTTEAFF. V gene TRBV2 combines with J gene TRBJ1-1; D gene uncertain. The V end was cut by 3 bases, the J end by 5 bases, with 10 bases between. This CDR3 comprises 13 residues. CDR1 is SNHLY and CDR2 is FYNNEI in the germline V gene.

This clone has more than one count but fewer than ten. The chain uses TRBV25-1 and TRBJ2-7; D is unclear. The V end was cut by 3 bases, the J end by 1 base, with 10 bases between. From germline, CDR1 is MGHDK and CDR2 SYGVNS. The CDR3 is made up of 14 amino acids. The CDR3 region is CASSEGWGSYEQYF. The CDR3 DNA sequence: TGTGCCAGCAGTGAGGGATGGGGATCCTACGAGCAGTACTTC.

This clone occurred a few times. One end of the junction varies from germline; a read error may be responsible. J is TRBJ2-2 and V is TRBV4-2; 13 positions match TRBD2. The CDR3 contains 17 residues. Germline V CDR1 and CDR2: LGHNA, YNFKEQ. The CDR3 protein is CASSEGTSGEKHRGAVF. Written as DNA, the CDR3 is TGTGCCAGCAGCGAAGGGACTAGCGGGGAGAAACACCGGGGAGCTGTTTTT.

By proportion, this clone is medium-sized. This rearrangement joins TRBV6-2 or TRBV6-3 to TRBJ2-2; maybe TRBD1 (6 bases). V lost 2 bases, J lost 4 bases, and 14 bases lay in between. Germline V gene lookup returns CDR1 MNHEY and CDR2 SVGEGT. CDR3 size: 16 residues. As DNA, the CDR3 is TGTGCCAGCAGTTACGGTGGCAGGGGCCCCACCGGGGAGCTGTTTTTT. This translates into CASSYGGRGPTGELFF.

In this sample, this clone is large (0.1 to 1%). V usage is TRBV9 and J usage is TRBJ1-6; the D is unclear. V was trimmed by 0 bases and J by 9 bases, leaving 7 bases between them. The germline V gene encodes CDR1 SGDLS and CDR2 YYNGEE. The CDR3 spans 13 residues. CDR3: CASSVEVGSPLHF. In DNA form, the CDR3 reads TGTGCCAGCAGCGTAGAAGTTGGTTCACCCCTCCACTTT. Full variable domain (remainder filled in from reference TRBV9 and TRBJ1-6): DSGVTQTPKHLITATGQRVTLRCSPRSGDLSVYWYQQSLDQGLQFLIQYYNGEERAKGNILERFSAQQFPDLHSELNLSSLELGDSALYFCASSVEVGSPLHFGNGTRLTVT.

This clone is a singleton in its sample. The chain employs TRBV11-3 and TRBJ2-7, with 9 bases identical to TRBD1. The germline V gene encodes CDR1 SGHNT and CDR2 YENEEA. The CDR3 is made up of 13 amino acids. V gave up 5 bases and J gave up 6 bases; unmatched junction bases: 5. CDR3 DNA sequence: TGTGCCAGCAGCCGGGACAGGGTCTCCGAGCAGTACGTC. It yields the protein CASSRDRVSEQYV.

In this sample, this clone turned up a few times. The chain is built from TRBV6-1 and TRBJ1-1, with 8 bases lining up with TRBD1. This CDR3 has 16 amino acids. The V and J ends lost 3 bases and 2 bases, in that order; junction bases with no gene match: 8. Germline V gene lookup returns CDR1 MNHNS and CDR2 SASEGT. CDR3 sequence reads: CASSDRGRSHNTEAFF. In DNA form, the CDR3 reads TGTGCCAGCAGTGACAGGGGGCGGTCCCATAACACTGAAGCTTTCTTT.

A note on this clone: Only one base separates this from a far larger clonotype, so it likely reflects a read error. V and J are TRBV4-1 and TRBJ1-2, with D possibly TRBD1 on 5 matching bases. This CDR3 is 16 amino acids long. Germline CDR1 MGHRA, CDR2 YSYEKL. Deletions cut 3 bases from V and 8 bases from J, with 22 bases between. CDR3 nucleotide sequence: TGCGCCAGCAGCCAGTACCAGGACTGGGGGTCGAAGGGCTACACCTTC. It translates to CASSQYQDWGSKGYTF.

This clone is labeled hyperexpanded. The chain is built from TRBV6-5 and TRBJ1-2, with D possibly being TRBD1 (5 bases). CDR3 length: 14 residues. V shed 2 bases and J shed 8 bases, with 15 bases lying between them. CDR1 and CDR2 from the germline V gene are MNHEY and SVGAGI. In DNA form, the CDR3 reads TGTGCCAGCAGTTACCTCAGGGAGTTAAAGGGCTACACCTTC. It is translated as CASSYLRELKGYTF.

This clone is termed hyperexpanded. The V and J genes are TRBV7-2 and TRBJ1-1; D is perhaps TRBD1 (5 bases). The CDR3 consists of 13 residues. Per germline, CDR1 SGHTA and CDR2 FQGNSA. The germline V and J ends were trimmed by 1 base and 7 bases, with 10 bases remaining between them. The CDR3 here is CASSLERGHEAFF. The DNA for the CDR3 is TGTGCCAGCAGCTTAGAAAGGGGTCATGAAGCTTTCTTT.

This clone is medium-sized (0.01 to 0.1%) within its sample. Other DNA sequences of this sample code for an identical CDR3. J is TRBJ1-3 and V is TRBV5-1; no firm D call. The germline CDR1 and CDR2 sequences are SGHRS and YFSETQ. The CDR3 runs 15 residues. The ends were cut back, 0 bases at V and 1 base at J, with 8 bases in the middle. The CDR3 DNA is TGCGCCAGCAGCTTGGAAGGAGGGTCTGGAAACACCATATATTTT. Its protein product is CASSLEGGSGNTIYF. The full variable domain, rest sourced from reference TRBV5-1 and TRBJ1-3, is KAGVTQTPRYLIKTRGQQVTLSCSPISGHRSVSWYQQTPGQGLQFLFEYFSETQRNKGNFPGRFSGRQFSNSRSEMNVSTLELGDSALYLCASSLEGGSGNTIYFGEGSWLTVV.

In its sample, this clone is hyperexpanded. This rearrangement joins TRBV12-5 to TRBJ1-5, with D perhaps TRBD1 (5 bases). Trimming took off 4 bases at V and 3 bases at J, with 13 bases between the two ends. The CDR3 is 15 amino acids. CDR1 is LGHNT and CDR2 is FRNRAP in the germline V gene. CDR3 amino acids: CASGSGHGINQPQHF. The CDR3 coding sequence is TGTGCTAGTGGTTCCGGACATGGGATCAATCAGCCCCAGCATTTT.